The present TCR beta chain was sequenced within a study of blood T cell repertoires in COVID-19. Study context: The United States, Italy and Spain provided the acute and convalescent COVID-19 samples. From T cells, B-cell-depleted T cells, or PBMCs came the material, which was cDNA or gDNA.

The germline CDR1 and CDR2 sequences are SGDLS and YYNGEE. The CDR3 spans 16 residues. V was trimmed by 4 bases and J by 2 bases, leaving 19 bases between them. In the study's own analysis: From reference gene primer amplification, estimates of nucleated cell counts were derived. The assay was immunoSEQ multiplex PCR, and TCRdb's table has in-frame clones only and misses some. That table furnishes V, J and clone size, whereas the DNA furnished D and trimming. This sample has 30,000 to 40,000 clones, with 70% to 90% found just once. The clonotype was recovered from a human donor in a cohort sampled during active COVID-19. Sequencing used peripheral blood. The chain carries TRBV9 and TRBJ2-7; possibly TRBD2 for D (5 bases). This chain's CDR3 is CASSTQPGTGTYEQYF. Written as DNA, the CDR3 is TGTGCCAGCAGCACCCAACCGGGAACTGGAACCTACGAGCAGTACTTC.